This note documents a single T cell receptor (beta chain) sequence. Seattle's cohort entered during active infection and was followed longitudinally. This specimen comes from a study of blood T cell repertoires in COVID-19. As for the study in general: The analysed material was cDNA or gDNA that came from T cells, B-cell-depleted T cells, or PBMCs.

In the original processing: Reference gene primer amplification gave estimated nucleated cell counts. Assay: immunoSEQ multiplex PCR; the TCRdb copy retains only in-frame clones and omits some. V, J and clone size are those of that table, while D and trimming were read from the DNA. The sample lists over 90,000 clones, 75% to 90% seen once, with about 5.7% in the top ten. CDR1 and CDR2 from the germline V gene are SNHLY and FYNNEI. The CDR3 has 12 residues. V was shortened by 8 bases and J by 2 bases, with 10 bases between the two germline ends. The clonotype originates from a woman between 45 and 60 years old with COVID-19, enrolled during active disease. Sequencing was done on a sample of peripheral blood. The chain links TRBV2 to TRBJ2-7; D ambiguous. CDR3 residues: CASLDRAYEQYF. The CDR3, as DNA: TGTGCCAGCCTAGACCGAGCCTACGAGCAGTACTTC.